This T cell receptor beta chain emerged from a study of cytomegalovirus exposure and HLA in healthy donors. Primers: 60 Vbeta forward and 13 Jbeta reverse. Sequencing used immunoSEQ multiplex PCR; TCRdb keeps in-frame clones, though not all of them. Its listing shows 70,000 to 100,000 clones. Study-level points and caveats: Researchers reported in a later analysis that a missense DCLRE1C variant was tied to TCR beta V- and J-gene trimming.

On this clone: The target antigen is unknown.

Specimen: PBMCs. The TCR originated in a girl between 5 and 17 years old in good health and CMV-seropositive.

As DNA, the CDR3 is TGCGCCAGCAGCTTGGGGCTAGCCGATACGCAGTATTTT. It encodes CASSLGLADTQYF. This rearrangement joins TRBV5-1 to TRBJ2-3; D possibly corresponds to TRBD2 (5 bases). The V gene lost 0 bases and the J gene lost 6 bases, with 8 bases spanning the gap. Germline values: CDR1 SGHRS, CDR2 YFSETQ. CDR3 length: 13 amino acids.